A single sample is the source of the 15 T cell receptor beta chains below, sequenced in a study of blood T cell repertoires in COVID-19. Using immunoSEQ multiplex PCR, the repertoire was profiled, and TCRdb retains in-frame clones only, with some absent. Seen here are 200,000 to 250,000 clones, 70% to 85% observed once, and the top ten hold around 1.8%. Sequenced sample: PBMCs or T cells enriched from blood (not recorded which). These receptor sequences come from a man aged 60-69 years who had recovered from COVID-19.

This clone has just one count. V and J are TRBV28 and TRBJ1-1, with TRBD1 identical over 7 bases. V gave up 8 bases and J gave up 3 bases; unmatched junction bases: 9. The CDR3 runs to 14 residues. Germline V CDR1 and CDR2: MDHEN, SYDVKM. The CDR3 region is CASGEGGRDTEAFF. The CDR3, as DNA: TGTGCCAGCGGTGAAGGGGGCCGGGACACTGAAGCTTTCTTT.

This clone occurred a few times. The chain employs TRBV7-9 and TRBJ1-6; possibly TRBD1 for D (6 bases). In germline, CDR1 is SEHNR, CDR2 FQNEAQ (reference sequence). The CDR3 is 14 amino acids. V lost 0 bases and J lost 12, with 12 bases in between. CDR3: CASSLAGRGRPLHF. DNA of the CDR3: TGTGCCAGCAGCTTAGCTGGCAGGGGAAGACCCCTCCACTTT.

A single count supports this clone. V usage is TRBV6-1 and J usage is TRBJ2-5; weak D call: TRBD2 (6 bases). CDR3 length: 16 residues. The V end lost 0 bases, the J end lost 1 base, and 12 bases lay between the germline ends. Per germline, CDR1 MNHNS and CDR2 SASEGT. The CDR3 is CASSEAVVGGQETQYF. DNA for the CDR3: TGTGCCAGCAGTGAAGCGGTAGTCGGGGGCCAAGAGACCCAGTACTTC.

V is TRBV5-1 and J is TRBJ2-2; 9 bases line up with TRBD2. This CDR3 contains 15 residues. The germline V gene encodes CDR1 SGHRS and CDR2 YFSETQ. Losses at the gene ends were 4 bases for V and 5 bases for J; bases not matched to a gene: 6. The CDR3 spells CASSSGGRRTGELFF. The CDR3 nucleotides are TGCGCCAGCAGCAGCGGGGGGCGCCGTACCGGGGAGCTGTTTTTT. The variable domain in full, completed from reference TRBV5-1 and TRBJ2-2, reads KAGVTQTPRYLIKTRGQQVTLSCSPISGHRSVSWYQQTPGQGLQFLFEYFSETQRNKGNFPGRFSGRQFSNSRSEMNVSTLELGDSALYLCASSSGGRRTGELFFGEGSRLTVL.

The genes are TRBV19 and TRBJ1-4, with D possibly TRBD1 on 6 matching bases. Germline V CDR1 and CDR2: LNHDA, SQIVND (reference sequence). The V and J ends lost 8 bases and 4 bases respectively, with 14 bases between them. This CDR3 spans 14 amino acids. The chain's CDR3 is CASANRVHNEKLFF. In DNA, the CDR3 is TGTGCCAGTGCGAACAGGGTCCATAATGAAAAACTGTTTTTT.

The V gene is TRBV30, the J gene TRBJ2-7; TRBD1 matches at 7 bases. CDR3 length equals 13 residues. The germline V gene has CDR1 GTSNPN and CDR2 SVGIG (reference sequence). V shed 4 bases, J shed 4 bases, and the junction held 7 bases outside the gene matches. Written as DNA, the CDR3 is TGTGCCTGGAACCAGGGGGTGGTATACGAGCAGTACTTC. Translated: CAWNQGVVYEQYF.

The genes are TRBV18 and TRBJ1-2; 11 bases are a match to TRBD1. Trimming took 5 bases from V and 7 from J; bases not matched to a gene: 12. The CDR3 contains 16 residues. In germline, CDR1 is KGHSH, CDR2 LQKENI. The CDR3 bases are TGTGCCAGCTCAGCCGGACAGGGGGCTGGTGGTTCTGGCTACACCTTC. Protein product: CASSAGQGAGGSGYTF.

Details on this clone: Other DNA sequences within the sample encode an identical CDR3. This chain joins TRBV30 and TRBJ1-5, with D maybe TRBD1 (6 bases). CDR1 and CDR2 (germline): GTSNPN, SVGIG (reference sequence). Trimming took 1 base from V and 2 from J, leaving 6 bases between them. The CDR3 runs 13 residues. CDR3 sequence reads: CAWSAGGNQPQHF. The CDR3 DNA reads TGTGCCTGGAGTGCAGGGGGCAATCAGCCCCAGCATTTT.

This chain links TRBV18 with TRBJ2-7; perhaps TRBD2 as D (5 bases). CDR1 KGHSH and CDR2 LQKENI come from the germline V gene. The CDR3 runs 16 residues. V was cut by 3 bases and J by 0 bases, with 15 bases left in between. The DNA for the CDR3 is TGTGCCAGCTCACCGCGGACTCTGTCAAGCTCCTACGAGCAGTACTTC. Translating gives CASSPRTLSSSYEQYF.

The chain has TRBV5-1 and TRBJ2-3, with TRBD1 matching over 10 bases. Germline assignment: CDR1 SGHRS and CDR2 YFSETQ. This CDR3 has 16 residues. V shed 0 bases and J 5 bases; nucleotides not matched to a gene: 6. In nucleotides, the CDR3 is TGCGCCAGCAGCTTGGGGGACAGGGGAGGAGTAGATACGCAGTATTTT. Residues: CASSLGDRGGVDTQYF.

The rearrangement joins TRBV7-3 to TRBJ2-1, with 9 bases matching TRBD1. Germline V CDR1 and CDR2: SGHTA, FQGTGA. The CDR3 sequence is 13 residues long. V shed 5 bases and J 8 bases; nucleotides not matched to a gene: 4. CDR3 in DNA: TGTGCCAGCAGCCAACAGGGGGCCGATGAGCAGTTCTTC. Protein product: CASSQQGADEQFF. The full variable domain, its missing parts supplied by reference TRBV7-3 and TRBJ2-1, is GAGVSQTPSNKVTEKGKYVELRCDPISGHTALYWYRQSLGQGPEFLIYFQGTGAADDSGLPNDRFFAVRPEGSVSTLKIQRTERGDSAVYLCASSQQGADEQFFGPGTRLTVL.

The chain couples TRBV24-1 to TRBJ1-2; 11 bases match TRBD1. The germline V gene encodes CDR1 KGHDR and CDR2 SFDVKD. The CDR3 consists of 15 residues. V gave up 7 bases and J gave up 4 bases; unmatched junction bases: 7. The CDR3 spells CATSGQGADGYGYTF. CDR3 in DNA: TGTGCCACCAGCGGACAGGGGGCTGACGGCTATGGCTACACCTTC.

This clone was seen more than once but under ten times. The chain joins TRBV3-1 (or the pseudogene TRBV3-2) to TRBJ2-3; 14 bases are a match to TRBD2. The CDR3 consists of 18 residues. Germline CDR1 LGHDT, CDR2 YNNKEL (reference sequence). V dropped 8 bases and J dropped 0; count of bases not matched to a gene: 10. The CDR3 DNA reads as TGTGCCAGCTGGTGGGGGACTAGCGGGGGACCCAGCACAGATACGCAGTATTTT. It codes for CASWWGTSGGPSTDTQYF.

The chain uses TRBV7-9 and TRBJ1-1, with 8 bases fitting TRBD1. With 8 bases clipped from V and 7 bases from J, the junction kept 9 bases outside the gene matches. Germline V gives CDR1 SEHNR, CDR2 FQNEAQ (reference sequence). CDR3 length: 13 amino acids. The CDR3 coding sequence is TGTGCCAGCTCAGGGGGCGTGAGAGTTGAAGCTTTCTTT. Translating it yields CASSGGVRVEAFF.

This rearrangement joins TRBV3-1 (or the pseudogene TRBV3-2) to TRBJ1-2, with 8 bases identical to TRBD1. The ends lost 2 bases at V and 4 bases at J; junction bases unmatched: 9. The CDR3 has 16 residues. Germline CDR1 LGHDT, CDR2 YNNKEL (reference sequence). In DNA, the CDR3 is TGTGCCAGCAGCCAATCGGACAGGGTGGTTGGCTATGGCTACACCTTC. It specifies CASSQSDRVVGYGYTF.